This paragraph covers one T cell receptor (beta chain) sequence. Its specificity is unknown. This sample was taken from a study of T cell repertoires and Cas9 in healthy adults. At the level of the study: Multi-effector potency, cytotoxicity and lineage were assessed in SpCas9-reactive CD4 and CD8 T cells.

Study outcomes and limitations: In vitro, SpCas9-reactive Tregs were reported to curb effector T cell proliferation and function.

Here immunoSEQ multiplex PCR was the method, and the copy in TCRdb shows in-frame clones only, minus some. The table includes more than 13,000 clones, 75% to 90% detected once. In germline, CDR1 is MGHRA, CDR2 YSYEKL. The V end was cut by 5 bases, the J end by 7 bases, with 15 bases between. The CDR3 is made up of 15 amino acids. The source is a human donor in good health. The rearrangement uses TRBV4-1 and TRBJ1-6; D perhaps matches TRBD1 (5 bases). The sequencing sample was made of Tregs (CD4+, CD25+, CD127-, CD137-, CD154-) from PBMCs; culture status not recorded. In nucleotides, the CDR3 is TGCGCCAGCAGCAGGACACCACACGACAATTCACCCCTCCACTTT. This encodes CASSRTPHDNSPLHF.